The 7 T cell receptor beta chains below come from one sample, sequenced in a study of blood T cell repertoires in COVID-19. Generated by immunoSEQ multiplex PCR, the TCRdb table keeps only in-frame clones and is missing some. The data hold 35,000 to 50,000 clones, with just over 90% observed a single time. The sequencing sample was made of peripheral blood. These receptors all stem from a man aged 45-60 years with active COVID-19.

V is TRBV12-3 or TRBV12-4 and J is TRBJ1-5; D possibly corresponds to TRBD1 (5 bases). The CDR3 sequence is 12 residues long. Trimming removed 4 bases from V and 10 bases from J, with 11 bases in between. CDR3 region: CASSSPGGPQHF. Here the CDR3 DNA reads TGTGCCAGCAGTTCTCCCGGGGGTCCCCAGCATTTT.

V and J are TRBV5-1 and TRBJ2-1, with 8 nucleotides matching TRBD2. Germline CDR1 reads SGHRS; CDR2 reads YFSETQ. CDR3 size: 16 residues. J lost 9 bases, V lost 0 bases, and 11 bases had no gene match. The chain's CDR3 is CASSLGISGSGSEQFF. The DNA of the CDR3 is TGCGCCAGCAGCTTGGGTATCAGCGGGAGTGGGTCTGAGCAGTTCTTC. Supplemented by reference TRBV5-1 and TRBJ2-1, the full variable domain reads KAGVTQTPRYLIKTRGQQVTLSCSPISGHRSVSWYQQTPGQGLQFLFEYFSETQRNKGNFPGRFSGRQFSNSRSEMNVSTLELGDSALYLCASSLGISGSGSEQFFGPGTRLTVL.

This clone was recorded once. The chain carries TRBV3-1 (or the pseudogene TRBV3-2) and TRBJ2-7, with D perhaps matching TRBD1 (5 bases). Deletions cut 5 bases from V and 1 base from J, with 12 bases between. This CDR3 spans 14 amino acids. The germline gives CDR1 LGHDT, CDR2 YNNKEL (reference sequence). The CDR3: CASSARQSSYEQYF. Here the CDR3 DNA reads TGTGCCAGCAGCGCCCGACAGAGTTCCTACGAGCAGTACTTC.

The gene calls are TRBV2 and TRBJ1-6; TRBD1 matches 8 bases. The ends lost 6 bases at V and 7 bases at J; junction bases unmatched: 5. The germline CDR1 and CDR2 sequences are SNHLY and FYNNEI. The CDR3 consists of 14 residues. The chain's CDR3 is CASRDRDWNSPLHF. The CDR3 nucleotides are TGTGCCAGCAGGGACAGGGACTGGAATTCACCCCTCCACTTT.

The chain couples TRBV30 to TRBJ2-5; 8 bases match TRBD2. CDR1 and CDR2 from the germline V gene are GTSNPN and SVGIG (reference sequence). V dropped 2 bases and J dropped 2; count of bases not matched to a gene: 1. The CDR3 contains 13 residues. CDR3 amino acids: CAWSRGGQETQYF. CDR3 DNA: TGTGCCTGGAGTCGGGGGGGGCAAGAGACCCAGTACTTC.

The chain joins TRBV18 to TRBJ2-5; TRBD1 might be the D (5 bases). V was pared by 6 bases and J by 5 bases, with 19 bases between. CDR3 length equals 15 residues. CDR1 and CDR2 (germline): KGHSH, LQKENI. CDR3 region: CASSPLGANGETQYF. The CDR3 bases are TGTGCCAGCTCTCCTCTAGGGGCAAATGGGGAGACCCAGTACTTC.

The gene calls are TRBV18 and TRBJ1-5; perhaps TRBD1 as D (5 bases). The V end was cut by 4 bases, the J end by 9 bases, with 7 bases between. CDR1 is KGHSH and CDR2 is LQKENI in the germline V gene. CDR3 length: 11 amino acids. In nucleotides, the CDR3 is TGTGCCAGCTCACTCGGGGGGCCCCAGCATTTT. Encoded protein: CASSLGGPQHF.